These 10 T cell receptor beta chains were all obtained from the same sample, sequenced in a study of CXCR3-negative and CXCR3-positive naive CD8 T cells. TRB cDNA libraries were made by UMI-labeled 5' RACE. From the 5' RACE reads, TCRdb lists one entry per CDR3 protein and no DNA. The table for this sample gives more than 45,000 distinct CDR3 sequences. Sequencing used memory CD8+ T cells from blood. The receptor source for this set is a human donor in good health. Some clones in this sample may be carry-over from other donors' samples.

The chain is built from TRBV10-3 and TRBJ2-5; TCRdb gives TRBD1 as the D gene, but with no DNA this cannot be confirmed. Germline CDR1 reads ENHRY; CDR2 reads SYGVKD. The CDR3 is 15 amino acids. The CDR3 region is CAISHKGTNQETQYF.

This sequence joins TRBV29-1 and TRBJ2-3. This CDR3 contains 13 residues. CDR1 SQVTM and CDR2 ANQGSEA come from the germline V gene. CDR3 loop: CSVDGSLGDTQYF.

This chain links TRBV24-1 with TRBJ2-7; TCRdb's D gene call, TRBD2, goes unchecked for lack of DNA. The germline gives CDR1 KGHDR, CDR2 SFDVKD. The CDR3 has 12 residues. The CDR3 here is CATLTSGEEQYF.

The V gene is TRBV28, the J gene TRBJ1-5; lacking DNA, the TRBD1 call made by TCRdb goes unchecked. The germline CDR1 and CDR2 sequences are MDHEN and SYDVKM. There are 15 residues in the CDR3. The CDR3 region is CASTVGAPGDQPQHF.

V is TRBV11-2 and J is TRBJ2-7. The CDR3 runs to 14 residues. CDR1 SGHAT and CDR2 FQNNGV come from the germline V gene. This chain's CDR3 is CASSHFLGSDEQYF.

The CDR3 spells CASSPANQPQHF. The chain is built from TRBV6-2 or TRBV6-3 and TRBJ1-5. This CDR3 contains 12 residues. CDR1 and CDR2 from the germline V gene are MNHEY and SVGEGT.

This chain uses TRBV29-1 with TRBJ2-1; no DNA is available, so the TRBD1 call from TCRdb remains unchecked. In germline, CDR1 is SQVTM, CDR2 ANQGSEA. The CDR3 loop spans 13 amino acids. CDR3 in amino acids: CSVTGQGMNEQFF.

The V call is TRBV21-1, the J call TRBJ2-7. TRBV21-1 has pseudogene status. This CDR3 is built from 14 residues. CDR3 amino acids: CASSKVHVPYEQYF.

V usage is TRBV4-1 and J usage is TRBJ2-7; TCRdb picks TRBD1, but there is no DNA to check that call. Per germline, CDR1 MGHRA and CDR2 YSYEKL. This CDR3 contains 13 residues. The CDR3: CASGETGLSEQYF.

The chain is built from TRBV29-1 and TRBJ2-1; without DNA, the TCRdb call of TRBD1 cannot be checked. CDR1 is SQVTM and CDR2 is ANQGSEA in the germline V gene. The CDR3 consists of 16 residues. CDR3 protein: CSVEDGGTGPYNEQFF.